At least ten counts were recorded for the clone carrying this TCR beta chain. The template used for profiling TCR beta VDJ and CDR3 was genomic DNA. TCRdb fed the reads into MiXCR, producing one record per CDR3 protein. The data hold about 190,000 distinct CDR3 sequences, with approximately 49% observed a single time. The sample is drawn from a study of CD8+CD57+ T cells in acquired aplastic anemia. This CDR3 spans 15 amino acids. Trimming took 2 bases from V and 2 from J, leaving 8 bases between them. CDR1 is SGHNT, CDR2 YYREEE, per germline (reference sequence). The chain links TRBV5-4 to TRBJ2-6, with D maybe TRBD1 (6 bases). The sequence derives from a human donor in good health, serving as a control. Sequenced material: sorted CD4+, CD8+, or CD8+CD57+ T cells (not recorded which) from PBMCs. This CDR3 reads CASSFGGPGANVLTF. The CDR3 DNA follows: TGTGCCAGCAGCTTTGGGGGCCCTGGGGCCAACGTCCTGACTTTC.